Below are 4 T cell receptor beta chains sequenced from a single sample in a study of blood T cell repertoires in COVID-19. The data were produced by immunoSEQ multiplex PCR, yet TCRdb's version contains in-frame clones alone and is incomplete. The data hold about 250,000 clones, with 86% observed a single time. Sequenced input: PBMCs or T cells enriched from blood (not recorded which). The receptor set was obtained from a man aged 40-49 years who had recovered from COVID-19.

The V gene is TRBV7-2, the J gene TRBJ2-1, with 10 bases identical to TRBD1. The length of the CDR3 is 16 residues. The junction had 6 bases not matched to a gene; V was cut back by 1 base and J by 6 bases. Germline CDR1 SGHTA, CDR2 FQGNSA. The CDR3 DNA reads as TGTGCCAGCAGCTTAGGGCCGGGACAGGGGAGCAATGAGCAGTTCTTC. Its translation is CASSLGPGQGSNEQFF.

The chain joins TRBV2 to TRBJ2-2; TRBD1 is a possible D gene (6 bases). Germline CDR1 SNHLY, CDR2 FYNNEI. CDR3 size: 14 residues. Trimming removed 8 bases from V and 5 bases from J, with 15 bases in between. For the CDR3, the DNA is TGTGCCAGCGAGACAGGCCCGGGGACCGGGGAGCTGTTTTTT. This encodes CASETGPGTGELFF.

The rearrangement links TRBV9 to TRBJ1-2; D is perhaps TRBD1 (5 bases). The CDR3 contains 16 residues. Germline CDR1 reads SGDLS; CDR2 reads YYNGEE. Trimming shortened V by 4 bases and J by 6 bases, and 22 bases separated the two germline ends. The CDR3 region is CASSPASGRALDGYTF. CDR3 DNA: TGTGCCAGCAGCCCGGCATCGGGCAGGGCATTGGATGGCTACACCTTC.

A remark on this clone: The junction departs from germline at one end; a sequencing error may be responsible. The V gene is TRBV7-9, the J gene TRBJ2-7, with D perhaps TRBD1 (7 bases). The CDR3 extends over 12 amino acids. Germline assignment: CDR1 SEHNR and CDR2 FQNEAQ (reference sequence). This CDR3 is CASSSQTGEEDF. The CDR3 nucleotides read TGTGCCAGCAGCTCCCAAACAGGGGAGGAAGACTTC. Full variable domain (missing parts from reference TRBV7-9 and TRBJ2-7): DTGVSQNPRHKITKRGQNVTFRCDPISEHNRLYWYRQTLGQGPEFLTYFQNEAQLEKSRLLSDRFSAERPKGSFSTLEIQRTEQGDSAMYLCASSSQTGEEDFGPGTRLTVT.